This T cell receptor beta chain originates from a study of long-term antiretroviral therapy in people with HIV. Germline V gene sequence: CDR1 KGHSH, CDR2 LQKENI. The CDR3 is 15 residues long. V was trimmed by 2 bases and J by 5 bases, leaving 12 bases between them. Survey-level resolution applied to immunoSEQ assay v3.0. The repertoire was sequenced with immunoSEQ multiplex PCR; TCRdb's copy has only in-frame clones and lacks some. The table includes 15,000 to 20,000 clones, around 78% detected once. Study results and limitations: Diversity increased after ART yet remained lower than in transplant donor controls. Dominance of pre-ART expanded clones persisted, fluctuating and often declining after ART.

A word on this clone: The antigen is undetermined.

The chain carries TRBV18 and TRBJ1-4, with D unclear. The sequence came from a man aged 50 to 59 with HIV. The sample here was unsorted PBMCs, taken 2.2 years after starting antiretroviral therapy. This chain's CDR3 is CASSPSDPSNEKLFF. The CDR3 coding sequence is TGTGCCAGCTCACCATCGGACCCCTCGAATGAAAAACTGTTTTTT.